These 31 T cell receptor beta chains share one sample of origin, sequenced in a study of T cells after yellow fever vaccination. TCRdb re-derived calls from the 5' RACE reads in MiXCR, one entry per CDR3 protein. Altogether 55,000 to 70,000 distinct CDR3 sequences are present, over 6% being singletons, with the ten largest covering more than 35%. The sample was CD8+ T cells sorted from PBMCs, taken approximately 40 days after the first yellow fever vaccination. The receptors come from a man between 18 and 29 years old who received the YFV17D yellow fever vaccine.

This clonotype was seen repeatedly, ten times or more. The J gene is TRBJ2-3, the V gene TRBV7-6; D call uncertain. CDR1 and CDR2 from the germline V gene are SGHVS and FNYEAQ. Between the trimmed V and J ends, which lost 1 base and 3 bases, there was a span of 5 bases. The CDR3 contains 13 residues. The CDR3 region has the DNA TGTGCCAGCAGCTTAGTAAGGACAGATACGCAGTATTTT. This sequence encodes CASSLVRTDTQYF.

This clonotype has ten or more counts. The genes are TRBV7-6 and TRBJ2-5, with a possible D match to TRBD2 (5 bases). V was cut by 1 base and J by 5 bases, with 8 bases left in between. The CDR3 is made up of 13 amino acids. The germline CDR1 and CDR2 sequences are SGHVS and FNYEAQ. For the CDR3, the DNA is TGTGCCAGCAGCTTAGTCGGGGAGGAGACCCAGTACTTC. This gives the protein CASSLVGEETQYF.

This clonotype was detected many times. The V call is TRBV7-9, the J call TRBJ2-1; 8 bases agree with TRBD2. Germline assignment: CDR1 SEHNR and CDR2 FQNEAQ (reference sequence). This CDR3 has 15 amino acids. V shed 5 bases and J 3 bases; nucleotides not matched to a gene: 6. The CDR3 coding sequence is TGTGCCAGCAGCCCAAGCGGGGGATACTACAATGAGCAGTTCTTC. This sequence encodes CASSPSGGYYNEQFF.

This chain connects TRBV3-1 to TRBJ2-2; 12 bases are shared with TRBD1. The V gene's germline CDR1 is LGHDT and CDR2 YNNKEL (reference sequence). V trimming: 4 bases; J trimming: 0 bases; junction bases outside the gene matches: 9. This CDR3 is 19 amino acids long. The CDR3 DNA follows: TGTGCCAGCAGCCCGGGACAGGGGGCTAGAATTCCGAACACCGGGGAGCTGTTTTTT. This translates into CASSPGQGARIPNTGELFF.

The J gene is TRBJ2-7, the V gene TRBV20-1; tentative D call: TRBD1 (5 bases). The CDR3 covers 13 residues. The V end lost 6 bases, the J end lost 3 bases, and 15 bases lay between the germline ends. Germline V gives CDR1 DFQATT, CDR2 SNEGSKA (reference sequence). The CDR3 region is CSAPLGRGYEQYF. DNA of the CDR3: TGCAGTGCCCCGTTAGGAAGGGGCTACGAGCAGTACTTC.

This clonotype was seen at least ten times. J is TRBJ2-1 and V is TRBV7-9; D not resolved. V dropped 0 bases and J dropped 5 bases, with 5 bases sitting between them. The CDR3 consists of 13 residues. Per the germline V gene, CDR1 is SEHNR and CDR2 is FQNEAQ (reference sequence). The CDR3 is CASSLALNNEQFF. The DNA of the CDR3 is TGTGCCAGCAGCTTAGCCCTTAACAATGAGCAGTTCTTC.

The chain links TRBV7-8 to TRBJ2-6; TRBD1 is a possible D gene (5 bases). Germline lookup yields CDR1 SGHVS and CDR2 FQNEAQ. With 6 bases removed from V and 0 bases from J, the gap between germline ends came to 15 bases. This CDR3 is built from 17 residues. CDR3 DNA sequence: TGTGCCAGCAGACCGTACAGGTTTTCCTCTGGGGCCAACGTCCTGACTTTC. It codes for CASRPYRFSSGANVLTF.

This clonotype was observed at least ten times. The CDR3 DNA follows: TGTGCCAGCAACGAACGGGGAAGGGTGGACAGCTACGAGCAGTACGTC. Translation gives CASNERGRVDSYEQYV. This sequence joins TRBV2 and TRBJ2-7; possible D gene TRBD1, 6 bases. Germline lookup yields CDR1 SNHLY and CDR2 FYNNEI. The CDR3 runs 16 residues. The ends were cut back, 7 bases at V and 3 bases at J, with 22 bases in the middle.

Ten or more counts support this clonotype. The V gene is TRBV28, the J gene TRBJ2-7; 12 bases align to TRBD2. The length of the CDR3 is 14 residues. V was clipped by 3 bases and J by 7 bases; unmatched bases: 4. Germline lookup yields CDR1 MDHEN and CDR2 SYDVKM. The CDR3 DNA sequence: TGTGCCAGCAGTTTCCTAGCGGGGGGGAAAGAGCAGTACGTC. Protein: CASSFLAGGKEQYV.

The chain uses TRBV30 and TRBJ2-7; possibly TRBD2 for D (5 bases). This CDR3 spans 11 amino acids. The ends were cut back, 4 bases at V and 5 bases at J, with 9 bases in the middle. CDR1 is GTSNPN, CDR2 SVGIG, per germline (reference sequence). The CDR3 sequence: CAWTRGNEQYF. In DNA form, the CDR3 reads TGTGCCTGGACCCGGGGAAACGAGCAGTACTTC.

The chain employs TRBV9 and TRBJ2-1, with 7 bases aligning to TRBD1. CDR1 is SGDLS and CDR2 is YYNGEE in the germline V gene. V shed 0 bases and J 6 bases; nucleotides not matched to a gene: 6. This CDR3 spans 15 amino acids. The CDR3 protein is CASSVAETGSNEQFF. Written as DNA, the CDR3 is TGTGCCAGCAGCGTAGCTGAGACAGGGAGCAATGAGCAGTTCTTC.

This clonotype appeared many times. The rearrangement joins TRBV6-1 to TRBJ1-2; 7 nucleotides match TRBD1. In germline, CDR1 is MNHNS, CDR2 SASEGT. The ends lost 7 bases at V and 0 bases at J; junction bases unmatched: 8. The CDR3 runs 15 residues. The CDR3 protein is CASTFTTGSNYGYTF. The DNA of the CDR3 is TGTGCCAGCACCTTCACGACAGGGTCTAACTATGGCTACACCTTC.

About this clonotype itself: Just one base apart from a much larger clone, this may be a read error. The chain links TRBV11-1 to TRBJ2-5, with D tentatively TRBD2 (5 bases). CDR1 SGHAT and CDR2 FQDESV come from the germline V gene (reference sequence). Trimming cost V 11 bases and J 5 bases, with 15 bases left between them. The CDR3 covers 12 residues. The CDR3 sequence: CARGAGHETQYF. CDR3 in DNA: TGTGCCCGGGGAGCCGGGCATGAGACCCAGTACTTC.

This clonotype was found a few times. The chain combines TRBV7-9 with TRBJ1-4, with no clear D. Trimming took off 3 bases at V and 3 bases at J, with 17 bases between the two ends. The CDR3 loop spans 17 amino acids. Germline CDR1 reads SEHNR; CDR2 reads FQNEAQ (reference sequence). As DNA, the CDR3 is TGTGCCAGCAGCTTTTTAGGCCAAGTCGCCCCTAATGAAAAACTGTTTTTT. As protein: CASSFLGQVAPNEKLFF.

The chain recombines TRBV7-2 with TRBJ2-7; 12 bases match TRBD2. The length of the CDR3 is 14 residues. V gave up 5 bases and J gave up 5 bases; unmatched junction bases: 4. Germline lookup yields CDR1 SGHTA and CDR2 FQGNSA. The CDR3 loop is CASSPSGGANEQYF. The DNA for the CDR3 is TGTGCCAGCAGCCCTAGCGGGGGGGCAAACGAGCAGTACTTC.

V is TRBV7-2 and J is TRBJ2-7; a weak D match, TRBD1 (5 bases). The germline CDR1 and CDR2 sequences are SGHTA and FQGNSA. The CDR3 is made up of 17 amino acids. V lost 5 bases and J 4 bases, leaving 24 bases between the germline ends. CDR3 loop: CASSHGPTDKSWYEQYF. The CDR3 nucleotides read TGTGCCAGCAGCCACGGGCCCACGGACAAGTCTTGGTACGAGCAGTACTTC.

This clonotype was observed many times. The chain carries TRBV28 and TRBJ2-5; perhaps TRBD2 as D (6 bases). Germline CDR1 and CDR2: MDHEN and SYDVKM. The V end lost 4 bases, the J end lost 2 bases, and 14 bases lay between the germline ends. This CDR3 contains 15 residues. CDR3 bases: TGTGCCAGCAGTTCCTTAGCGGAGACACAAGAGACCCAGTACTTC. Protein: CASSSLAETQETQYF.

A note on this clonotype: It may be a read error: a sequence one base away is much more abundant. The CDR3 is CASSPSPEFSSDTQYF. The CDR3 nucleotides are TGTGCCAGCAGCCCGTCTCCCGAGTTTAGCTCAGATACGCAGTATTTT. J is TRBJ2-3 and V is TRBV7-6; D remains unclear. The germline V gene has CDR1 SGHVS and CDR2 FNYEAQ. The ends were cut back, 5 bases at V and 4 bases at J, with 19 bases in the middle. This CDR3 has 16 amino acids.

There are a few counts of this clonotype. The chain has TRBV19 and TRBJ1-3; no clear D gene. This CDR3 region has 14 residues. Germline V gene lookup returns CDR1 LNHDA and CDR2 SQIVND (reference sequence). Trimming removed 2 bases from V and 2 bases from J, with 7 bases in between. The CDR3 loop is CASSIKGTGNTIYF. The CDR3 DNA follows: TGTGCCAGTAGTATAAAGGGTACTGGAAACACCATATATTTT.

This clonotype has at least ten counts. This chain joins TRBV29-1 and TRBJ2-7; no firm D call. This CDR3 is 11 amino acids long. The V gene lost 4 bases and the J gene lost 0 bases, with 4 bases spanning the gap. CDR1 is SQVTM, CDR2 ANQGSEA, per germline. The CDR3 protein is CSVVISYEQYF. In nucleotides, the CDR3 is TGCAGCGTTGTCATCTCCTACGAGCAGTACTTC.

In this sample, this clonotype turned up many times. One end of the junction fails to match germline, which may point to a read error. The CDR3 here is CASSPGGRDF. The CDR3 nucleotides are TGTGCCAGCAGCCCCGGGGGGAGAGACTTT. This chain uses TRBV7-9 with TRBJ1-3; D possibly corresponds to TRBD1 (5 bases). CDR3 size: 10 residues. Germline-derived CDR1 and CDR2 are SEHNR and FQNEAQ (reference sequence).

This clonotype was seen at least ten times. This chain's CDR3 is CASSQEATMSGYTF. CDR3 nucleotide sequence: TGTGCCAGCAGCCAAGAGGCCACGATGTCGGGCTACACCTTC. V gene TRBV4-2 combines with J gene TRBJ1-2; D unresolved. CDR1 LGHNA and CDR2 YNFKEQ come from the germline V gene. CDR3 length equals 14 residues. Trimming pared 0 bases from V and 8 bases from J, leaving 13 bases between.

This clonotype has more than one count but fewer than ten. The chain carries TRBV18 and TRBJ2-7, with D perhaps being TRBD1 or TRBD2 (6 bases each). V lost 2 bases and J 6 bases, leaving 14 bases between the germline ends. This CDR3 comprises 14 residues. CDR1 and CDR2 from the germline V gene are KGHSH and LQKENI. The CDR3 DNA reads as TGTGCCAGCTCACCAGGGGGCTGGAGGGGCGAGCAGTACGTC. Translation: CASSPGGWRGEQYV.

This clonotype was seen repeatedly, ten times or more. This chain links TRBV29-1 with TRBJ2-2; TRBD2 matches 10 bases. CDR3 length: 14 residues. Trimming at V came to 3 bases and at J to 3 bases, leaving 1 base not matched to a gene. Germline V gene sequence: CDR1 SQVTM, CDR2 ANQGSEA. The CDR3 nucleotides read TGCAGCGTTGACAGCGGGGGGGACACCGGGGAGCTGTTTTTT. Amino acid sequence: CSVDSGGDTGELFF.

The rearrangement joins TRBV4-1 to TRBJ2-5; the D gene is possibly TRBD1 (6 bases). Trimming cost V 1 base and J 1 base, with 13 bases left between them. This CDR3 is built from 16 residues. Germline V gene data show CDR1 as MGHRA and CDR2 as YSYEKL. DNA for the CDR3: TGCGCCAGCAGCCAAGGGTTGGGGGCAGTCCAAGAGACCCAGTACTTC. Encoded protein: CASSQGLGAVQETQYF.

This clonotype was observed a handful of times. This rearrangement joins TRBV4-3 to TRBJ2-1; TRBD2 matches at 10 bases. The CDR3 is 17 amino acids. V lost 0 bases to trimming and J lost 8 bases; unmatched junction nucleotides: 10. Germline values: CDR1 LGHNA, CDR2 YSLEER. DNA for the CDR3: TGCGCCAGCAGCCAAGATCGACCAGCGGGGGGGCGTGATGAGCAGTTCTTC. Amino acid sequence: CASSQDRPAGGRDEQFF.

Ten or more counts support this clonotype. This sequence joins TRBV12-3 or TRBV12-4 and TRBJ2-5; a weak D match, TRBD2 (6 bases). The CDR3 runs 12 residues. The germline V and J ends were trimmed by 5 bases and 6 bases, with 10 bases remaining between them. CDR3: CASSKDYQTQYF. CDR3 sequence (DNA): TGTGCCAGCAGTAAGGACTACCAGACCCAGTACTTC.

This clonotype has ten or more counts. CDR3 bases: TGTGCCAGCAGCCAAGTGGCTACAGGGTTTGACGAGCAGTACTTC. It encodes CASSQVATGFDEQYF. The J gene is TRBJ2-7, the V gene TRBV4-2; D is perhaps TRBD1 (6 bases). The ends were cut back, 1 base at V and 5 bases at J, with 15 bases in the middle. From germline, CDR1 is LGHNA and CDR2 YNFKEQ. The CDR3 runs 15 residues.

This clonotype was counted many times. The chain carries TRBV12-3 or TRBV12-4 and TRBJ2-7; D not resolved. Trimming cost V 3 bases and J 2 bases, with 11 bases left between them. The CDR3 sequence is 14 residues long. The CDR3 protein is CASSFGRTTYEQYF. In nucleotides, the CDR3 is TGTGCCAGCAGTTTCGGGCGGACCACCTACGAGCAGTACTTC.

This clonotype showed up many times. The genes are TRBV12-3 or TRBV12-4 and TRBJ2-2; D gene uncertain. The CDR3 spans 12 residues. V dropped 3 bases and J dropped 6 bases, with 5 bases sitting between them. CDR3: CASSLPSGELFF. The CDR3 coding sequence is TGTGCCAGCAGTTTGCCTTCCGGGGAGCTGTTTTTT.

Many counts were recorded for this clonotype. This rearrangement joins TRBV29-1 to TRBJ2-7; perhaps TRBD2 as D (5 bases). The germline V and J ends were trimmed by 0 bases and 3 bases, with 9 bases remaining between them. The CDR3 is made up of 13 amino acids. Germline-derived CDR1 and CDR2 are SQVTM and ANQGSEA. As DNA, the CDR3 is TGCAGCGTTGAAGATCGAGAGGGCTACGAGCAGTACTTC. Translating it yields CSVEDREGYEQYF.